Following are 4 T cell receptor beta chains from one sample sequenced in a study of T cells in Graves' hyperthyroidism and ophthalmopathy. Template material for amplifying TCR beta CDR3 regions consisted of RNA transcripts. The HTBI primer set was used in a first-round RT-PCR of the TCR CDR3. MiXCR, applied by TCRdb to the multiplex PCR reads, yields one record per CDR3 protein. In the table there are hundreds of thousands of distinct CDR3 sequences, around 16% of which are singletons. Sequencing was carried out using blood. These receptors all stem from a woman aged 40-49 years with Graves' ophthalmopathy.

There are many counts of this clonotype. The chain joins TRBV5-1 to TRBJ2-2; 7 bases are shared with TRBD1. The CDR3 has 15 amino acids. The germline V gene encodes CDR1 SGHRS and CDR2 YFSETQ. V was pared by 7 bases and J by 5 bases, with 11 bases of the junction left unmatched. The CDR3, as DNA: TGCGCCAGCGCGATAGGGACAGCCAGTACCGGGGAGCTGTTTTTT. Translated: CASAIGTASTGELFF.

The V call is TRBV28, the J call TRBJ2-7; D may be TRBD1 or TRBD2 (5 bases each). Germline CDR1 reads MDHEN; CDR2 reads SYDVKM. This CDR3 is built from 15 residues. V lost 3 bases and J 4 bases, leaving 16 bases between the germline ends. CDR3: CASSLISTGRYEQYF. In nucleotides, the CDR3 is TGTGCCAGCAGTTTGATCTCGACGGGGCGGTACGAGCAGTACTTC.

This chain uses TRBV30 with TRBJ1-2; 8 bases are shared with TRBD1. The J segment lost 8 bases and the V segment lost 3 bases, leaving 8 bases of the junction unmatched. The CDR3 has 13 residues. Germline lookup yields CDR1 GTSNPN and CDR2 SVGIG (reference sequence). CDR3 in DNA: TGTGCCTGGAGCCCGACAGGGGCTGCGGGCTACACCTTC. As protein: CAWSPTGAAGYTF.

This clonotype was counted a few times. The chain is built from TRBV5-1 and TRBJ2-5, with 13 bases matching TRBD2. Germline-derived CDR1 and CDR2 are SGHRS and YFSETQ. The CDR3 extends over 20 amino acids. V lost 4 bases, J lost 2 bases, and 17 bases stayed unmatched. DNA of the CDR3: TGCGCCAGCAGCGAGGCGGCTCAGGGCGGGACTAGCGGGACACAAGAGACCCAGTACTTC. Its protein is CASSEAAQGGTSGTQETQYF.